The TCR beta chain under discussion was sequenced for a study of T-cell memory formation after mild COVID-19. Study conclusions and caveats: The pre-infection memory compartment contained some responding clones, suggesting cross-reactive memory joined. CM and EM subsets held most contracting CD4+ clones; EMRA held CD8+ ones. Clones that shrank (day 15 to 85) were balanced CD4/CD8, whereas later expanders leaned CD4+.

On this clonotype: The antigen is unknown.

The trim removed 6 bases at V and 5 bases at J, leaving 15 bases unmatched. The CDR3 length is 16 residues. CDR1 and CDR2 from the germline V gene are KGHSH and LQKENI. Each CDR3 protein is one row after TCRdb ran MiXCR on the 5' RACE reads. In the table there are roughly 620,000 distinct CDR3 sequences, roughly 17% of which are singletons. This chain joins TRBV18 and TRBJ1-2; 7 nucleotides line up with TRBD1. The sample comprised PBMCs or a T cell subset sorted from them (not recorded which). This receptor was taken from an adult woman who had mild COVID-19 (a few samples of this study predate the infection). Cell type and time point are not known. CDR3 bases: TGTGCCAGCTCTCTGACCCGGCAGGGGGTCCTATATGGCTACACCTTC. Translated: CASSLTRQGVLYGYTF.